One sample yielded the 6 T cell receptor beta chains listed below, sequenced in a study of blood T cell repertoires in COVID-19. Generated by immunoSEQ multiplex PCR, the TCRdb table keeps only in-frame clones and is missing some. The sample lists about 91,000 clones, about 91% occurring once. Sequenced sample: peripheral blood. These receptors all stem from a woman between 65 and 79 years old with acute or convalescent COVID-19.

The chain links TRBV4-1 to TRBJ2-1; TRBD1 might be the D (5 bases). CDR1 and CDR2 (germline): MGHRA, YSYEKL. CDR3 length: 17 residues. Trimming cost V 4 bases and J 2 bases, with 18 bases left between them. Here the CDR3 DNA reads TGCGCCAGCAGCCTCTTGGCAGGGCCACTCCCCTACAATGAGCAGTTCTTC. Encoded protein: CASSLLAGPLPYNEQFF.

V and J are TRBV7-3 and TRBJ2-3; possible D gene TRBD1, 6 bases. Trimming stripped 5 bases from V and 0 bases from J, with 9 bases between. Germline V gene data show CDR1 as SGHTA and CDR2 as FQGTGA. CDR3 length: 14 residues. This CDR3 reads CASSPGDSTDTQYF. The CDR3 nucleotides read TGTGCCAGCAGCCCAGGGGACAGCACAGATACGCAGTATTTT.

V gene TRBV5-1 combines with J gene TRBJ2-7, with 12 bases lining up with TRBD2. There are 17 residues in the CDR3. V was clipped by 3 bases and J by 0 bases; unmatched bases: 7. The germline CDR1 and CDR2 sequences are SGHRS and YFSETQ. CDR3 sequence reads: CASSSVSSGRDSYEQYF. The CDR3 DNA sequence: TGCGCCAGCAGCTCAGTCTCTAGCGGGAGGGACTCCTACGAGCAGTACTTC.

The CDR3 loop is CASSEFDNPNYGYTF. CDR3 in DNA: TGTGCCAGCAGTGAGTTTGACAACCCCAACTATGGCTACACCTTC. The V call is TRBV2, the J call TRBJ1-2; D not resolved. CDR1 is SNHLY, CDR2 FYNNEI, per germline. The CDR3 consists of 15 residues. V lost 3 bases to trimming and J lost 2 bases, with 13 bases between them.

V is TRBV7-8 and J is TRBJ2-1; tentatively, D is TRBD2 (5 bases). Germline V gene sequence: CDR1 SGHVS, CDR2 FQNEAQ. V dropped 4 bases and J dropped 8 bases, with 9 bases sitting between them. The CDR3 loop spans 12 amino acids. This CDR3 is CASSSSNDEQFF. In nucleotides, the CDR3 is TGTGCCAGCAGCTCTAGCAACGATGAGCAGTTCTTC.

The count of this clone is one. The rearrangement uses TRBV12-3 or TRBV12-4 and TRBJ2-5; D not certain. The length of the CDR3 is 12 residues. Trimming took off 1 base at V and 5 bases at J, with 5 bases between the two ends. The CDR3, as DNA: TGTGCCAGCAGTTTAGTGGGCGAGACCCAGTACTTC. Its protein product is CASSLVGETQYF.